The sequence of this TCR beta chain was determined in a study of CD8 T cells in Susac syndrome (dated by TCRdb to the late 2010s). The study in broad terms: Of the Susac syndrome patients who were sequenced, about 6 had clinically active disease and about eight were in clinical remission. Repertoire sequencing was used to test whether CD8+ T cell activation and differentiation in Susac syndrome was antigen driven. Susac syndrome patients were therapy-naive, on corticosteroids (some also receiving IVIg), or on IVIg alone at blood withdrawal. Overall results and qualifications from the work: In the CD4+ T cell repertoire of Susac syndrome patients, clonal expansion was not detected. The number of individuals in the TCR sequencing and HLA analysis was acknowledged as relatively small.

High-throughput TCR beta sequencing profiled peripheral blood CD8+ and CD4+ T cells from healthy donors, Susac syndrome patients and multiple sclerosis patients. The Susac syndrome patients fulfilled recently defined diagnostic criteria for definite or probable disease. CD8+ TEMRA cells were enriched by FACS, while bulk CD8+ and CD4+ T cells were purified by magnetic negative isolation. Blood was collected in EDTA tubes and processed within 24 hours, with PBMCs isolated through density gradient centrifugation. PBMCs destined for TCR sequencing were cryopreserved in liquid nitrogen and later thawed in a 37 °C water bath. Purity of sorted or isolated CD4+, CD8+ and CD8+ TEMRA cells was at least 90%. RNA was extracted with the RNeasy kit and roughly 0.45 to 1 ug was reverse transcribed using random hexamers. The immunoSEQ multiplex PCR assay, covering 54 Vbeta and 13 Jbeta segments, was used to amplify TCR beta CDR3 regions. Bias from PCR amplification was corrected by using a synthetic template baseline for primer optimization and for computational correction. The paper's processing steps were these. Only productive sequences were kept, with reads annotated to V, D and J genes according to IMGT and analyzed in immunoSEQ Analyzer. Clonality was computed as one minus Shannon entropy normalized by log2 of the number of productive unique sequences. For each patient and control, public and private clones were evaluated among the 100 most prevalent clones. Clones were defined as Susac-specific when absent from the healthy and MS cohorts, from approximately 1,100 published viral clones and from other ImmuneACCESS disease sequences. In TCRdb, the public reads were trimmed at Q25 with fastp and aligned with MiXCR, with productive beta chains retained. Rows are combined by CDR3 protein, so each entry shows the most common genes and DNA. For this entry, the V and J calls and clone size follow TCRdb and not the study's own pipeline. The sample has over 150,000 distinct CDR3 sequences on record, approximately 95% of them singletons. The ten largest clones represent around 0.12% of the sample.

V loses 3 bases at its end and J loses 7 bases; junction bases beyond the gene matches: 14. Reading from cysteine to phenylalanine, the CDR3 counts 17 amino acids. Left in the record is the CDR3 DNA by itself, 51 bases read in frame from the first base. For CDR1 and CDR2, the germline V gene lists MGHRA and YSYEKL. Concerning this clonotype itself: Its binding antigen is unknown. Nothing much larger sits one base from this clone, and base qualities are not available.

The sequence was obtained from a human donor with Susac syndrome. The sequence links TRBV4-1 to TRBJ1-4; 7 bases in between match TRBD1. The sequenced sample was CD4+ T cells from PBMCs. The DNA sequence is TGCGCCAGCAGCCAGGGTACACGGACAGGTTTGGCTGAAAAACTGTTTTTT. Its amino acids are CASSQGTRTGLAEKLFF.